Sequencing of this T cell receptor beta chain was carried out in a study of blood T cell repertoires in COVID-19. About the research overall: Sources were T cells, B-cell-depleted T cells, or PBMCs; the material itself was cDNA or gDNA.

V trimming: 8 bases; J trimming: 4 bases; junction bases outside the gene matches: 2. This CDR3 has 13 amino acids. How the authors handled the data: Researchers report that nucleated cell counts were estimated from reference gene primer amplification. The assay was immunoSEQ multiplex PCR, and TCRdb's table has in-frame clones only and misses some. D and trimming were read from the DNA, whereas the V and J calls and clone size are those reported in that table. Of more than 250,000 clones in the sample, about 86% were seen once. V usage is TRBV12-3 or TRBV12-4 and J usage is TRBJ1-6, with 7 bases lining up with TRBD1. The sample was peripheral blood. The receptor was derived from a woman aged 45-65 years with acute or convalescent COVID-19. Written as DNA, the CDR3 is TGTGCCAGCCGGGGACAGTATAATTCACCCCTCCACTTT. Translating gives CASRGQYNSPLHF.